Listed below are T cell receptor beta chains from one sample, sequenced in a study of T cells after posttransplantation cyclophosphamide. Profiling relied on immunoSEQ multiplex PCR, and the TCRdb table lists in-frame clones only, not all of them. In the table there are thousands of clones, roughly 70% of which are singletons. The sample was memory CD8+ T cells sorted from blood. Every receptor here comes from a man aged 50 to 59. The CDR3 runs from the conserved cysteine through the conserved F or W. The D gene is left open where the match is weak. Expanded clones get a size class; other rows say once, few or many, or leave the size out.

>once|TRBV13|NA|TRBJ2-7
CASSSSLVYAYEQYF
TGTGCCAGCAGCTCCTCCTTAGTGTATGCCTACGAGCAGTACTTC
>NA|TRBV30|NA|TRBJ2-7
CAWSALAYEQYF
TGTGCCTGGAGTGCCCTTGCCTACGAGCAGTACTTC
>NA|TRBV6-1|TRBD2|TRBJ2-7
CASSPLAGAIYEQYF
TGTGCCAGCAGTCCCTTAGCGGGAGCGATTTACGAGCAGTACTTC
>NA|TRBV4-3|TRBD2|TRBJ2-3
CASSQTGLASTDTQYF
TGCGCCAGCAGCCAAACGGGACTAGCATCCACAGATACGCAGTATTTT
>NA|TRBV5-6|NA|TRBJ2-7
CASSQDGYRGNEQYF
TGTGCCAGCAGCCAAGATGGTTATCGGGGAAACGAGCAGTACTTC
>NA|TRBV9|NA|TRBJ1-1
CASSVGWQSEAFF
TGTGCCAGCAGCGTAGGGTGGCAATCTGAAGCTTTCTTT
>NA|TRBV30|TRBD1|TRBJ1-1
CAWSVQGGNTEAFF
TGTGCCTGGAGTGTACAGGGGGGGAACACTGAAGCTTTCTTT
>NA|TRBV9|TRBD2|TRBJ2-1
CASSPGSGAQYNEQFF
TGTGCCAGCAGCCCTGGTAGCGGGGCCCAATACAATGAGCAGTTCTTC
>NA|TRBV6-4|NA|TRBJ2-1
CASSDGTSGDNEQFF
TGTGCCAGCAGTGACGGCACTAGTGGGGACAATGAGCAGTTCTTC
>NA|TRBV7-8|NA|TRBJ1-5
CASSLEGEMWPQHF
TGTGCCAGCAGCTTAGAGGGAGAGATGTGGCCCCAGCATTTT
>NA|TRBV9|NA|TRBJ1-3
CASSVEAGSSGNTIYF
TGTGCCAGCAGCGTAGAAGCGGGGAGCTCTGGAAACACCATATATTTT
>NA|TRBV13|NA|TRBJ1-6
CASSPRGSYNSPLHF
TGTGCCAGCAGCCCCAGGGGCTCCTATAATTCACCCCTCCACTTT
>NA|TRBV4-1|NA|TRBJ1-4
CASSLTDNSNEKLFF
TGCGCCAGCAGCCTGACCGACAACTCTAATGAAAAACTGTTTTTT
>NA|TRBV2|NA|TRBJ2-2
CASSSRLTAGELFF
TGTGCCAGCAGTAGCCGACTCACCGCCGGGGAGCTGTTTTTT
>NA|TRBV7-8|NA|TRBJ1-4
CASSHGPTNEKLFF
TGTGCCAGCAGCCACGGTCCAACTAATGAAAAACTGTTTTTT
>NA|TRBV5-6|NA|TRBJ2-7
CASSFGGEQYF
TGTGCCAGCAGCTTCGGGGGAGAGCAGTACTTC
>few|TRBV5-4|NA|TRBJ1-1
CASSEFGDKNTEAFF
TGTGCCAGCAGCGAATTCGGGGACAAGAACACTGAAGCTTTCTTT
>NA|TRBV5-6|NA|TRBJ1-1
CASSLLGSEAFF
TGTGCCAGCAGCTTGCTAGGATCTGAAGCTTTCTTT
>NA|TRBV9|NA|TRBJ2-1
CASSAEGLGYDEQFF
TGTGCCAGCAGCGCCGAGGGCCTCGGGTACGATGAGCAGTTCTTC
>NA|TRBV7-6|TRBD2|TRBJ2-7
CASSLAGGADEQYF
TGTGCCAGCAGCTTAGCCGGGGGGGCCGACGAGCAGTACTTC
>NA|TRBV11-3|TRBD2|TRBJ2-3
CASSFTRAIAGETQYF
TGTGCCAGCAGCTTTACCAGAGCCATAGCGGGAGAGACGCAGTATTTT
>NA|TRBV5-4|TRBD1|TRBJ2-7
CASSPTTGDLYEQYF
TGTGCCAGCAGCCCGACGACAGGGGACCTTTACGAGCAGTACTTC
>once|TRBV4-3|NA|TRBJ2-1
CASSQDSGFYNEQFF
TGCGCCAGCAGCCAAGACTCAGGGTTCTACAATGAGCAGTTCTTC
>NA|TRBV6-5|TRBD1|TRBJ2-1
CASSPTGSLDEQFF
TGTGCCAGCAGCCCGACAGGGTCCCTAGATGAGCAGTTCTTC
>NA|TRBV11-2|NA|TRBJ1-4
CASSFGGEKLFF
TGTGCCAGCAGCTTTGGAGGAGAAAAACTGTTTTTT
>NA|TRBV13|NA|TRBJ2-1
CASSLRGRGVGGNEQFF
TGTGCCAGCAGCTTACGCGGGAGAGGAGTAGGGGGCAATGAGCAGTTCTTC
>once|TRBV7-2|NA|TRBJ1-1
CASSPRSYNTEAFF
TGTGCCAGCAGCCCACGGTCTTATAACACTGAAGCTTTCTTT
>NA|TRBV7-3|TRBD2|TRBJ2-1
CASSLRGLAGGFDEQFF
TGTGCCAGCAGCTTAAGAGGACTAGCGGGAGGGTTTGATGAGCAGTTCTTC
>NA|TRBV4-1|NA|TRBJ2-7
CASSQGNSGAYEQYF
TGCGCCAGCAGCCAGGGAAACTCAGGGGCCTACGAGCAGTACTTC
>NA|TRBV7-9|TRBD1|TRBJ2-7
CASSPRQGSTNYEQYF
TGTGCCAGCAGTCCACGACAGGGTTCAACAAACTACGAGCAGTACTTC
>once|TRBV6-5|NA|TRBJ2-2
CASSYGLNTGELFF
TGTGCCAGCAGTTACGGCTTGAACACCGGGGAGCTGTTTTTT
>NA|TRBV7-8|NA|TRBJ2-3
CASSLGGGLSTDTQYF
TGTGCCAGCAGCTTAGGTGGGGGACTTTCCACAGATACGCAGTATTTT
>NA|TRBV7-6|NA|TRBJ2-1
CASSLSGTLLNNEQFF
TGTGCCAGCAGCTTGTCCGGGACTCTCTTGAACAATGAGCAGTTCTTC
>NA|TRBV2|TRBD1|TRBJ2-1
CASSPYRGHENEQFF
TGTGCCAGCAGCCCTTACAGGGGGCATGAGAATGAGCAGTTCTTC
>once|TRBV28|TRBD2|TRBJ2-5
CASSFPPWGLAGEQETQYF
TGTGCCAGCAGTTTCCCCCCATGGGGGCTAGCGGGGGAGCAAGAGACCCAGTACTTC
>NA|TRBV30|NA|TRBJ2-1
CAWSVEGLNYNEQFF
TGTGCCTGGAGTGTCGAGGGACTTAACTACAATGAGCAGTTCTTC
>NA|TRBV5-1|NA|TRBJ2-7
CASSLEARAYEQYF
TGCGCCAGCAGCTTGGAGGCCAGGGCTTACGAGCAGTACTTC
>NA|TRBV5-1|TRBD2|TRBJ2-3
CASSEVAGATDTQYF
TGCGCCAGCAGCGAAGTAGCGGGAGCCACAGATACGCAGTATTTT
>NA|TRBV5-4|TRBD1|TRBJ1-1
CASTPGGTGWAEAFF
TGTGCCAGCACCCCAGGGGGGACAGGGTGGGCTGAAGCTTTCTTT
>NA|TRBV13|TRBD1|TRBJ2-7
CASSTSTGSSYEQYF
TGTGCCAGCAGCACCTCGACAGGGTCCTCCTACGAGCAGTACTTC
>few|TRBV13|TRBD1|TRBJ2-3
CASSLRQGIDTQYF
TGTGCCAGCAGCCTAAGACAGGGTATAGATACGCAGTATTTT
>NA|TRBV28|TRBD1|TRBJ1-1
CASSLVGGGVNTEAFF
TGTGCCAGCAGTTTAGTAGGGGGCGGGGTGAACACTGAAGCTTTCTTT
>NA|TRBV30|TRBD2|TRBJ2-1
CAWSVSGGFEQFF
TGTGCCTGGAGTGTAAGCGGGGGGTTTGAGCAGTTCTTC
>NA|TRBV7-9|NA|TRBJ2-7
CASSDRLSYEQYF
TGTGCCAGCAGCGACCGACTCTCCTACGAGCAGTACTTC
>NA|TRBV7-8|NA|TRBJ2-1
CASSFGDNEQFF
TGTGCCAGCAGCTTCGGGGACAATGAGCAGTTCTTC
>NA|TRBV7-2|NA|TRBJ2-1
CASSLLAAPYNEQFF
TGTGCCAGCAGCTTATTAGCGGCCCCCTACAATGAGCAGTTCTTC
>NA|TRBV27|TRBD2|TRBJ2-2
CASSLLAGDTGELFF
TGTGCCAGCAGTCTACTAGCGGGAGACACCGGGGAGCTGTTTTTT
>NA|TRBV5-1|NA|TRBJ2-5
CASSFIGEETQYF
TGCGCCAGCAGCTTCATAGGGGAAGAGACCCAGTACTTC
>few|TRBV6-1|TRBD2|TRBJ2-3
CASSKLAGITDTQYF
TGTGCCAGCTCGAAACTAGCGGGGATAACAGATACGCAGTATTTT
>NA|TRBV6-5|NA|TRBJ1-6
CASSVGWGENSPLHF
TGTGCCAGCAGCGTCGGGTGGGGCGAGAATTCACCCCTCCACTTT
>NA|TRBV6-5|TRBD2|TRBJ2-7
CASSPLAGAIYEQYF
TGTGCCAGCAGTCCCTTAGCGGGAGCGATTTACGAGCAGTACTTC
>once|TRBV30|TRBD1|TRBJ1-2
CALDRAYGYTF
TGTGCCTTGGACAGGGCCTATGGCTACACCTTC
>few|TRBV2|TRBD2|TRBJ2-1
CASSEAAGVGNNEQFF
TGTGCCAGCAGTGAAGCGGCGGGAGTGGGGAACAATGAGCAGTTCTTC
>NA|TRBV19|NA|TRBJ2-1
CASSHGGSYNEQFF
TGTGCCAGTAGTCATGGGGGGTCCTACAATGAGCAGTTCTTC